What follows are 5 T cell receptor beta chains derived from one specimen sequenced in a study of post-analysis software for immune sequencing data. Unique molecular identifiers had been added to the TCR beta cDNA libraries. TCRdb processed the PCR reads anew with MiXCR; each CDR3 protein has one entry. The repertoire has some 890,000 distinct CDR3 sequences, approximately 50% of them found once; the top ten carry approximately 4.2%. Their antigen targets remain unknown. Study conclusions and caveats: About five TRBV segments occurring more often in patients than controls included TRBV5-6, TRBV5-1 and TRBV20-1.

Input material: blood. The receptors originated from a girl between 5 and 17 years old with multiple sclerosis.

The chain has TRBV6-5 and TRBJ2-7; D call uncertain. The CDR3 loop spans 13 amino acids. Germline V CDR1 and CDR2: MNHEY, SVGAGI. V lost 5 bases and J 2 bases, leaving 10 bases between the germline ends. CDR3 residues: CASSRVPTYEQYF. The CDR3 bases are TGTGCCAGCAGTCGGGTACCTACCTACGAGCAGTACTTC.

Here the CDR3 reads CASSPTASGVLVWQFF. The CDR3 DNA is TGCGCCAGCAGCCCCACAGCTAGCGGGGTCCTGGTTTGGCAGTTCTTC. The rearrangement joins TRBV5-1 to TRBJ2-1; 9 bases match TRBD2. Germline CDR1 and CDR2: SGHRS and YFSETQ. CDR3 length: 16 amino acids. Trimming at V came to 4 bases and at J to 12 bases, leaving 17 bases not matched to a gene.

A note on this clonotype: One junction end disagrees with the germline gene, perhaps due to a read error. CDR3 loop: CASGLATSGRADMQYF. The CDR3 DNA reads as TGTGCTAGTGGTTTGGCAACTAGCGGGAGAGCAGATATGCAGTATTTT. V is TRBV12-5 and J is TRBJ2-3, with 11 bases that match TRBD2. The CDR3 runs 16 residues. The germline CDR1 and CDR2 sequences are LGHNT and FRNRAP.

J is TRBJ1-2 and V is TRBV5-1; TRBD1 agrees at 11 bases. This CDR3 region has 14 residues. Germline trimming cut 4 bases from V and 7 bases from J; bases unmatched to any gene: 6. The germline V gene encodes CDR1 SGHRS and CDR2 YFSETQ. The CDR3 DNA is TGCGCCAGCAGCAAGGACAGGGGGCAGAGTGGCTACACCTTC. This codes for CASSKDRGQSGYTF.

The chain uses TRBV28 and TRBJ2-5; D remains ambiguous. V lost 5 bases and J lost 4, with 14 bases in between. CDR1 MDHEN and CDR2 SYDVKM come from the germline V gene. The CDR3 is 14 amino acids. CDR3 amino acids: CASSLNYPLETQYF. In nucleotides, the CDR3 is TGTGCCAGCAGTCTGAATTACCCGCTAGAGACCCAGTACTTC.